Detailed here is one T cell receptor beta chain. Antigen specificity is unknown. This sample was included in a study of T cell responses to AZD1222 COVID-19 vaccine. Germline CDR1 reads LGHNA; CDR2 reads YNFKEQ. V was cut by 3 bases and J by 1 base, with 16 bases left in between. This CDR3 is 16 amino acids long. Overall study findings and caveats: The breadth and depth of Spike-specific TCRs increased once two AZD1222 doses had been given. Females outnumbered males among donors, who were mostly white British; clonal diversity was possibly underestimated. Variant regions that are unmutated are reportedly the target of nearly half of spike-specific TCRs.

Using immunoSEQ multiplex PCR, the repertoire was profiled, and TCRdb retains in-frame clones only, with some absent. Of 150,000 or so clones in the sample, 94% were seen once. The receptor's source is an adult who received the AZD1222 COVID-19 vaccine. Here the sequenced sample was peripheral blood, taken 28 days after the second AZD1222 dose. The genes are TRBV4-2 and TRBJ2-7; no reliable D call. In DNA, the CDR3 is TGTGCCAGCAGCCATGCCGTCGGGCAGGTGTCCTACGAGCAGTACTTC. Translated, it gives CASSHAVGQVSYEQYF.